This T cell receptor (beta chain) originates from a study of shared clonotypes between healthy human individuals. General study findings and limits: Naive subsets generally exceeded memory subsets in estimated richness.

Sequencing used immunoSEQ multiplex PCR; TCRdb keeps in-frame clones, though not all of them. The table shows approximately 720,000 clones, with around 72% occurring only once. Germline V gives CDR1 SGHTA, CDR2 FQGTGA. The CDR3 is 13 amino acids. Trimming removed 5 bases at V and 0 bases at J, with 7 bases between. As for this clone: What it binds is not known. A read error is likely here: a far larger clone is one base away. This specimen includes other DNA sequences encoding the same CDR3.

Sequencing input: memory CD4+ T cells sorted from blood. This sample's subset: CD45RA-negative fraction. This clonotype was obtained from a woman aged 30 to 39 in good health. The chain joins TRBV7-3 to TRBJ1-1; D ambiguous. Here the CDR3 reads CASSPYLNTEAFF. Written as DNA, the CDR3 is TGTGCCAGCAGCCCATACTTGAACACTGAAGCTTTCTTT.